Below, 14 T cell receptor beta chains from the same sample are listed, as sequenced in a study of blood T cells in healthy people across ages. It was with a sample-barcoded 5' primer and a J-beta primer mix that a second PCR of roughly 7 to 12 cycles was run. TCRdb ran MiXCR on the 5' RACE reads and lists one entry per CDR3 protein. The sample records some 1,500,000 distinct CDR3 sequences, approximately 43% being singletons. The sample was blood. The source of these receptors is a woman aged 18-29 years in good health.

The rearrangement uses TRBV7-2 and TRBJ2-3; D is uncertain. V gave up 5 bases and J gave up 2 bases, with 8 bases separating them. The CDR3 extends over 13 amino acids. Germline-derived CDR1 and CDR2 are SGHTA and FQGNSA. DNA for the CDR3: TGTGCCAGCAGCCAAGAGTTCACAGATACGCAGTATTTT. Protein product: CASSQEFTDTQYF.

This clonotype has more than one count but fewer than ten. This chain uses TRBV28 with TRBJ2-1; D is ambiguous. The length of the CDR3 is 16 residues. The germline V and J ends were trimmed by 4 bases and 0 bases, with 13 bases remaining between them. Germline lookup yields CDR1 MDHEN and CDR2 SYDVKM. CDR3 in DNA: TGTGCCAGCAGTTCCATGACGGAGAGCTCCTACAATGAGCAGTTCTTC. It yields the protein CASSSMTESSYNEQFF.

Only one count was recorded for this clonotype. Just one base apart from a much larger clone, this may be a read error. The V and J genes are TRBV14 and TRBJ1-4; D remains ambiguous. The CDR3 consists of 14 residues. Trimming removed 5 bases at V and 6 bases at J, with 13 bases between. The germline V gene encodes CDR1 SGHDN and CDR2 FVKESK. CDR3 amino acids: CASSMHGRDEKLFF. The CDR3 nucleotides read TGTGCCAGCAGCATGCACGGACGAGATGAAAAACTGTTTTTT.

This clonotype was found a few times. The V gene is TRBV5-6, the J gene TRBJ1-5, with D unresolved. V was clipped by 1 base and J by 1 base, with 9 bases between them. This CDR3 region has 15 residues. Germline loops: CDR1 SGHDT, CDR2 YYEEEE. The CDR3 DNA is TGTGCCAGCAGCTTGTCCCCAGACAGCAATCAGCCCCAGCATTTT. The encoded protein is CASSLSPDSNQPQHF.

The gene calls are TRBV4-2 and TRBJ2-5, with 7 positions matching TRBD2. This CDR3 has 13 amino acids. The germline V gene encodes CDR1 LGHNA and CDR2 YNFKEQ. V shed 3 bases, J shed 3 bases, and the junction held 1 base outside the gene matches. The CDR3 DNA reads as TGTGCCAGCAGCCAGGGGGGGAAAGAGACCCAGTACTTC. As protein: CASSQGGKETQYF.

This clonotype was detected only a few times. This CDR3 reads CASSFLGQGPDTQYF. CDR3 DNA sequence: TGTGCCAGCAGTTTCTTGGGACAGGGTCCAGATACGCAGTATTTT. This sequence joins TRBV28 and TRBJ2-3, with TRBD1 matching 9 bases. Germline values: CDR1 MDHEN, CDR2 SYDVKM. Trimming removed 3 bases from V and 4 bases from J; junction bases left unmatched: 5. CDR3 size: 15 residues.

This clonotype was observed a handful of times. The chain links TRBV7-9 to TRBJ2-1; no clear D. V lost 3 bases to trimming and J lost 9 bases, with 9 bases between them. CDR3 length equals 12 residues. Germline loops: CDR1 SEHNR, CDR2 FQNEAQ (reference sequence). The CDR3 DNA reads as TGTGCCAGCAGCTTTTTCGTGGCTGAGCAGTTCTTC. It encodes CASSFFVAEQFF.

This rearrangement joins TRBV4-2 to TRBJ2-3; 7 nucleotides agree with TRBD2. The CDR3 length is 16 residues. The germline gives CDR1 LGHNA, CDR2 YNFKEQ. The V segment lost 2 bases and the J segment 4 bases; nucleotides outside the gene matches: 9. The CDR3 here is CASSQLRGSGADTQYF. CDR3 bases: TGTGCCAGCAGCCAATTACGCGGGAGCGGCGCAGATACGCAGTATTTT.

The chain has TRBV18 and TRBJ2-1; the D gene could be TRBD1 or TRBD2 (5 bases each). Germline CDR1 is KGHSH and CDR2 is LQKENI. The V gene lost 3 bases and the J gene lost 10 bases, with 19 bases spanning the gap. This CDR3 is built from 15 residues. Here the CDR3 reads CASSPAGTEAYEQFF. Here the CDR3 DNA reads TGTGCCAGCTCACCTGCCGGGACGGAAGCCTACGAGCAGTTCTTC.

The sample holds a few counts of this clonotype. V gene TRBV9 combines with J gene TRBJ1-1; D ambiguous. This CDR3 is 16 amino acids long. Germline CDR1 SGDLS, CDR2 YYNGEE. The V gene lost 3 bases and the J gene lost 0 bases, with 15 bases spanning the gap. The CDR3 sequence is CASSGQPSSLNTEAFF. As DNA, the CDR3 is TGTGCCAGCAGCGGCCAACCAAGTAGTTTGAACACTGAAGCTTTCTTT.

This clonotype appeared many times. This rearrangement joins TRBV12-3 or TRBV12-4 to TRBJ2-1; a weak D match, TRBD2 (6 bases). V was trimmed by 0 bases and J by 8 bases, leaving 11 bases between them. The CDR3 contains 14 residues. The CDR3 sequence: CASSLAGGNYEQFF. CDR3 nucleotides: TGTGCCAGCAGTTTAGCGGGGGGTAACTATGAGCAGTTCTTC.

This clonotype appeared a few times. The chain has TRBV2 and TRBJ2-5; D is perhaps TRBD1 (7 bases). The germline V and J ends were trimmed by 9 bases and 2 bases, with 13 bases remaining between them. This CDR3 spans 13 amino acids. The germline V gene has CDR1 SNHLY and CDR2 FYNNEI. The CDR3 nucleotides read TGTGCCAGTGGGGGGACAGCTCAAGAGACCCAGTACTTC. Translation gives CASGGTAQETQYF.

The sample holds a few counts of this clonotype. The chain is built from TRBV12-3 or TRBV12-4 and TRBJ1-5, with D perhaps matching TRBD1 (5 bases). V was shortened by 3 bases and J by 6 bases, with 6 bases between the two germline ends. CDR3 length equals 12 residues. CDR3 region: CASSFDSQPQHF. As DNA, the CDR3 is TGTGCCAGCAGTTTTGACAGTCAGCCCCAGCATTTT.

This chain joins TRBV2 and TRBJ2-5; possible D gene TRBD2, 6 bases. Per germline, CDR1 SNHLY and CDR2 FYNNEI. This CDR3 contains 13 residues. Trimming pared 4 bases from V and 5 bases from J, leaving 11 bases between. In nucleotides, the CDR3 is TGTGCCAGCAGTGGGGTTAGCGGCGAGACCCAGTACTTC. Encoded protein: CASSGVSGETQYF. The full variable domain, rest sourced from reference TRBV2 and TRBJ2-5, is EPEVTQTPSHQVTQMGQEVILRCVPISNHLYFYWYRQILGQKVEFLVSFYNNEISEKSEIFDDQFSVERPDGSNFTLKIRSTKLEDSAMYFCASSGVSGETQYFGPGTRLLVL.